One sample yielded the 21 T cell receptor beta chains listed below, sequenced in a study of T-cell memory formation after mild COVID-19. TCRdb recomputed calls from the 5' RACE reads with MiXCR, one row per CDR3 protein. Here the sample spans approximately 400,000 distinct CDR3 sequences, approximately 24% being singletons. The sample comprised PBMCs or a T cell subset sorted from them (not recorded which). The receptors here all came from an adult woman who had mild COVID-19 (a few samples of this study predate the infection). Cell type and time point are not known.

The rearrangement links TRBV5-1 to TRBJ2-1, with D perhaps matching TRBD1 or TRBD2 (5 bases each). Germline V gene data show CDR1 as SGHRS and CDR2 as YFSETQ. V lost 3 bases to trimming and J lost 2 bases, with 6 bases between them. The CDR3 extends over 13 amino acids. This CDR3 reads CASSSGPYNEQFF. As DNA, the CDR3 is TGCGCCAGCAGCTCGGGACCCTACAATGAGCAGTTCTTC.

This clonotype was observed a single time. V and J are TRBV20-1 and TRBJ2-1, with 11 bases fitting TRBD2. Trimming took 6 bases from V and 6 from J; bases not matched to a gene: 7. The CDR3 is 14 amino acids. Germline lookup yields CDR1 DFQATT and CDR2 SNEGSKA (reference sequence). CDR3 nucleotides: TGCAGTGCCAGAACTAGCGGGAGAGGCAATGAGCAGTTCTTC. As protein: CSARTSGRGNEQFF.

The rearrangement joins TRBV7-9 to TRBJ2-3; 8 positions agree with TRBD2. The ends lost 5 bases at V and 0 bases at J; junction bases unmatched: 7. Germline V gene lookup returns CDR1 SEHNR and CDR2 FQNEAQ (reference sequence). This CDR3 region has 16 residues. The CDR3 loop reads CASSPGLAPSTDTQYF. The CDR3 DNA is TGTGCCAGCAGCCCAGGACTAGCACCCAGCACAGATACGCAGTATTTT.

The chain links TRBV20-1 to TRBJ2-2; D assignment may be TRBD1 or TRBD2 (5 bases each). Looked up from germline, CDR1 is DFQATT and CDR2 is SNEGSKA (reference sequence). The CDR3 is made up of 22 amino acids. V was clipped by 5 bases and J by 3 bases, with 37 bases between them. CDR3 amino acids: CSAVIPLLNRTSGPRDTGELFF. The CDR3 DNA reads TGCAGTGCTGTGATCCCCCTGCTCAACCGGACATCAGGGCCGCGGGACACCGGGGAGCTGTTTTTT.

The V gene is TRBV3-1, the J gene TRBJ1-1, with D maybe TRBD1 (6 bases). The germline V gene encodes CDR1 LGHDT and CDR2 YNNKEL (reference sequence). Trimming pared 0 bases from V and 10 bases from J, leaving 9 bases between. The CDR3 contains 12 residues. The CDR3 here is CASSQDRGVAFF. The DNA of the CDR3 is TGTGCCAGCAGCCAAGATAGGGGGGTAGCTTTCTTT.

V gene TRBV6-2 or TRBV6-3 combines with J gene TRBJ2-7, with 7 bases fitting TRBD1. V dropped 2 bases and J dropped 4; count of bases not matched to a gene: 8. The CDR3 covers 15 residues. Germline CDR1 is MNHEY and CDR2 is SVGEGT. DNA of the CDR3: TGTGCCAGCAGTTACGGCGAGGACAGGCAATACGAGCAGTACTTC. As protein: CASSYGEDRQYEQYF.

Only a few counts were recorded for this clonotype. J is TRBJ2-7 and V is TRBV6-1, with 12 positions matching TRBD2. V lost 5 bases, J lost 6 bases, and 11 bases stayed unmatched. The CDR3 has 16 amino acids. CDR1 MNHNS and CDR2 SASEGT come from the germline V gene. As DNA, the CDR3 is TGTGCCAGCAGTCCATCCTGGACTAGCGGGACAAGCGAGCAGTACTTC. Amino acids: CASSPSWTSGTSEQYF.

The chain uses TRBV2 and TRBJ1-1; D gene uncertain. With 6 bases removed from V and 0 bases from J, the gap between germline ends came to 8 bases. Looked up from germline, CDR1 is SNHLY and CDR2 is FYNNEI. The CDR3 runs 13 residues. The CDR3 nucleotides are TGTGCCAGCAGCCCGGTAGTGAACACTGAAGCTTTCTTT. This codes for CASSPVVNTEAFF.

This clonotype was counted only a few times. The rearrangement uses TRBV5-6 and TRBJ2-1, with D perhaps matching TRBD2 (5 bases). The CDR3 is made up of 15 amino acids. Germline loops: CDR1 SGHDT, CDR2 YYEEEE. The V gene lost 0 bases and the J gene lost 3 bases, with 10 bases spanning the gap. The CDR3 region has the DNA TGTGCCAGCAGCTTGGAGGAGGATTTCTACAATGAGCAGTTCTTC. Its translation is CASSLEEDFYNEQFF.

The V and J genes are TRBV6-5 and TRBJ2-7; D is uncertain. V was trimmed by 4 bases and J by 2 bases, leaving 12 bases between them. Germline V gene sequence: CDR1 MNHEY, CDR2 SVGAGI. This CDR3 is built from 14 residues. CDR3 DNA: TGTGCCAGCAGTTCGCCCGTGACCACCTACGAGCAGTACTTC. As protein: CASSSPVTTYEQYF.

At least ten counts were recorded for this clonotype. CDR3 loop: CASSEYPGTQYF. In nucleotides, the CDR3 is TGTGCCAGCAGTGAATATCCAGGGACCCAGTACTTC. The chain joins TRBV25-1 to TRBJ2-5; no reliable D call. CDR1 and CDR2 (germline): MGHDK, SYGVNS. Trimming stripped 0 bases from V and 7 bases from J, with 6 bases between. The CDR3 is 12 amino acids.

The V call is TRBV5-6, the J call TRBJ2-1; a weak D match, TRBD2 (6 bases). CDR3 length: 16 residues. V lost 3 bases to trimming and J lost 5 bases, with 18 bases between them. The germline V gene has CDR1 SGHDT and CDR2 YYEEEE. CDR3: CASSWRRWRDDNEQFF. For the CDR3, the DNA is TGTGCCAGCAGCTGGCGGCGGTGGAGGGATGACAATGAGCAGTTCTTC. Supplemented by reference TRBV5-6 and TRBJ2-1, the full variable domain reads DAGVTQSPTHLIKTRGQQVTLRCSPKSGHDTVSWYQQALGQGPQFIFQYYEEEERQRGNFPDRFSGHQFPNYSSELNVNALLLGDSALYLCASSWRRWRDDNEQFFGPGTRLTVL.

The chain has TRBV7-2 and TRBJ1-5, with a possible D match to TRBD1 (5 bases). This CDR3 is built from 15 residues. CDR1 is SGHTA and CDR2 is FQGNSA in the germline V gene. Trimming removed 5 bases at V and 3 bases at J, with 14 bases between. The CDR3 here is CASSKAGPNNQPQHF. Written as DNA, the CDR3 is TGTGCCAGCAGCAAGGCAGGGCCTAACAATCAGCCCCAGCATTTT.

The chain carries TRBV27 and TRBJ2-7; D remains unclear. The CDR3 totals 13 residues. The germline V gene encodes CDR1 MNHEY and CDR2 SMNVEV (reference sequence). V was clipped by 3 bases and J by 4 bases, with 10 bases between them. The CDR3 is CASSFEHSYEQYF. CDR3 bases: TGTGCCAGCAGTTTCGAGCACTCGTACGAGCAGTACTTC.

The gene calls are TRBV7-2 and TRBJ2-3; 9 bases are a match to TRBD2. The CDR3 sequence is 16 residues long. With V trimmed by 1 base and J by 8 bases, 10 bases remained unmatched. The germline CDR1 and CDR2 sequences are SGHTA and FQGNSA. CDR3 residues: CASSLVGRLAGTTQYF. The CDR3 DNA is TGTGCCAGCAGCTTAGTTGGTAGGCTAGCGGGAACTACGCAGTATTTT. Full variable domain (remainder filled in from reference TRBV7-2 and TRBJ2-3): GAGVSQSPSNKVTEKGKDVELRCDPISGHTALYWYRQSLGQGLEFLIYFQGNSAPDKSGLPSDRFSAERTGGSVSTLTIQRTQQEDSAVYLCASSLVGRLAGTTQYFGPGTRLTVL.

CDR3 nucleotides: TGCGCCAGCAGCCAAGAGTCTCGCGGGAGCTACGAGCAGTACTTC. It codes for CASSQESRGSYEQYF. The chain links TRBV4-3 to TRBJ2-7; 7 bases agree with TRBD2. Per germline, CDR1 LGHNA and CDR2 YSLEER. The CDR3 runs to 15 residues. J was trimmed by 3 bases and V by 0 bases; bases with no gene match: 5.

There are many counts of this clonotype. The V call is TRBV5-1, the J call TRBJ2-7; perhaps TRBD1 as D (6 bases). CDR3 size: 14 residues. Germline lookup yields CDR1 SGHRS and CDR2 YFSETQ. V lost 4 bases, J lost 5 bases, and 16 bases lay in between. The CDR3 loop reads CASSGRTHRDEQYF. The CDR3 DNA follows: TGCGCCAGCAGCGGGCGGACCCACAGGGACGAGCAGTACTTC.

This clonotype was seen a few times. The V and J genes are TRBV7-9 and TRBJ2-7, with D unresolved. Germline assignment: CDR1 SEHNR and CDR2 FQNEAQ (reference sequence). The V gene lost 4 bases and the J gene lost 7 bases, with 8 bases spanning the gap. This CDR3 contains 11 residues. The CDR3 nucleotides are TGTGCCAGCAGCTCCCGTGAGGAGCAGTACTTC. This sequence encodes CASSSREEQYF.

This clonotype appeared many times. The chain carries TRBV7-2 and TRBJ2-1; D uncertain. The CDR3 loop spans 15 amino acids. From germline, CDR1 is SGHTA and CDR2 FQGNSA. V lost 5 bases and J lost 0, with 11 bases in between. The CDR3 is CASSVPPNSYNEQFF. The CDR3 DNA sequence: TGTGCCAGCAGCGTTCCCCCGAACTCCTACAATGAGCAGTTCTTC. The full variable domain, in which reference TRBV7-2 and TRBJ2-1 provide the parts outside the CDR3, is GAGVSQSPSNKVTEKGKDVELRCDPISGHTALYWYRQSLGQGLEFLIYFQGNSAPDKSGLPSDRFSAERTGGSVSTLTIQRTQQEDSAVYLCASSVPPNSYNEQFFGPGTRLTVL.

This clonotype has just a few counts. The CDR3 spells CASSSRTGRQDSGEQYF. The CDR3 region has the DNA TGTGCCAGCAGCTCCCGAACCGGGCGACAGGATTCAGGCGAGCAGTACTTC. The chain recombines TRBV7-9 with TRBJ2-7; D possibly corresponds to TRBD1 (6 bases). V was shortened by 4 bases and J by 6 bases, with 25 bases between the two germline ends. Germline CDR1 reads SEHNR; CDR2 reads FQNEAQ (reference sequence). The CDR3 sequence is 17 residues long.

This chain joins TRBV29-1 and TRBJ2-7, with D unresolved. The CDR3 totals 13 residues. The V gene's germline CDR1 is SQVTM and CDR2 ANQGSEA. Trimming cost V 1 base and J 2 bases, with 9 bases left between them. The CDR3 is CSVEGTAAYEQYF. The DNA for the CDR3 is TGCAGCGTTGAAGGGACGGCTGCCTACGAGCAGTACTTC.